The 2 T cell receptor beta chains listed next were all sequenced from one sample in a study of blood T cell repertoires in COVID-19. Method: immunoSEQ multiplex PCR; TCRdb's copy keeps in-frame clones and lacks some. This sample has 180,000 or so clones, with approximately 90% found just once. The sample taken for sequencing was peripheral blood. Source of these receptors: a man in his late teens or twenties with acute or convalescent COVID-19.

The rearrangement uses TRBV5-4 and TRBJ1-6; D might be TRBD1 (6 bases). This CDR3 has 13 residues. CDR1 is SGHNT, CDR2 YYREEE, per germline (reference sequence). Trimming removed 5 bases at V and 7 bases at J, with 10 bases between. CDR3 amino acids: CASRRDTNSPLHF. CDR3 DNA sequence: TGTGCCAGCAGACGGGACACCAATTCACCCCTCCACTTT.

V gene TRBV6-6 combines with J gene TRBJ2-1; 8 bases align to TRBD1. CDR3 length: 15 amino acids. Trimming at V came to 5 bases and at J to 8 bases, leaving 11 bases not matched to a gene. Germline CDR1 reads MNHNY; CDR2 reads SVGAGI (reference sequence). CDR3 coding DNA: TGTGCCAGCAGTCGTGGTGCAGGGGGCGCGGATGAGCAGTTCTTC. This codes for CASSRGAGGADEQFF.